This TCR beta chain was observed in a study of liver allograft versus peripheral blood T cells. About the research overall: A comparison was made between T cell receptor repertoires in transplanted livers and those in recipients' peripheral blood.

TCRdb re-called the reads through MiXCR, storing one row per CDR3 protein. Of around 10,000 distinct CDR3 sequences in the sample, about a fifth are singletons; the top ten hold 1.5% to 2%. There are 14 residues in the CDR3. Losses at the gene ends were 7 bases for V and 2 bases for J; bases not matched to a gene: 4. The V gene's germline CDR1 is DFQATT and CDR2 SNEGSKA (reference sequence). This TCR came from a human patient who had a liver transplant. Some T cells may have come from the graft donor. The gene calls are TRBV20-1 and TRBJ2-1; TRBD2 aligns across 11 bases. The CDR3, as DNA: TGCAGTGTTCAGACTAGCGGGACCTACAATGAGCAGTTCTTC. Residues: CSVQTSGTYNEQFF.